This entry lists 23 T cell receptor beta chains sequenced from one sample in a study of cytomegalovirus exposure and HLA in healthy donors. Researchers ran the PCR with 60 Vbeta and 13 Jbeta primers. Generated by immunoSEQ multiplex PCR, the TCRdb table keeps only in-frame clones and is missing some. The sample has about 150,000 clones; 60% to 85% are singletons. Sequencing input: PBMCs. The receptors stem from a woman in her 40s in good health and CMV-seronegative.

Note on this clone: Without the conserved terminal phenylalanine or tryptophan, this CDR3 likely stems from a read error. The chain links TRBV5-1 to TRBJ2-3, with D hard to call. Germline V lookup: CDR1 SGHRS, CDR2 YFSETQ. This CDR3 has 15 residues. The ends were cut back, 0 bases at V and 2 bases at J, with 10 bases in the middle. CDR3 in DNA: TGCGCCAGCAGCTTGGATGATGGGTCCACAGATACGCAGTATGTT. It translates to CASSLDDGSTDTQYV.

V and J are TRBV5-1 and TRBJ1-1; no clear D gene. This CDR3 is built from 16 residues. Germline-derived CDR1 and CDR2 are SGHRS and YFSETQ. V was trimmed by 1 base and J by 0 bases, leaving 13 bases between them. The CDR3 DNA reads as TGCGCCAGCAGCTTGATCCCAGTCTCGTTGAACACTGAAGCTTTCTTT. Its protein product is CASSLIPVSLNTEAFF.

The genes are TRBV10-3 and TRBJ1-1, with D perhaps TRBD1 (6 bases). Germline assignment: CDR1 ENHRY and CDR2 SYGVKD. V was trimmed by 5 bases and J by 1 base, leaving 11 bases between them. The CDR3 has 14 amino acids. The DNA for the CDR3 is TGTGCCATCAGTCCACAGGGAGCGAACACTGAAGCTTTCTTT. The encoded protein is CAISPQGANTEAFF.

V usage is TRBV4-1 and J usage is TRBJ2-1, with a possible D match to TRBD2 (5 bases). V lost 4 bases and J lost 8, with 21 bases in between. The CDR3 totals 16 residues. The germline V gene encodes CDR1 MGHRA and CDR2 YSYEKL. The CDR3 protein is CASSPERQTQRDEQFF. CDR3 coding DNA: TGCGCCAGCAGCCCTGAACGACAAACCCAGAGGGATGAGCAGTTCTTC.

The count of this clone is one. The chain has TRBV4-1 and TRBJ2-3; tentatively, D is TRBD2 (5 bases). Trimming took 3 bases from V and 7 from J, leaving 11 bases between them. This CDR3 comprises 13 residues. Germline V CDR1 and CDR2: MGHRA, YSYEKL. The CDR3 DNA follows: TGCGCCAGCAGCCAGTCCGGGGTCTATACGCAGTATTTT. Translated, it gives CASSQSGVYTQYF.

CDR3 coding DNA: TGTGCCAGCAGCTTGGGACAGGGGGGTATAAGCTACACCTTC. Its protein is CASSLGQGGISYTF. The V call is TRBV5-6, the J call TRBJ1-2; 9 bases fit TRBD1. Unmatched junction bases numbered 6, after V lost 0 bases and J lost 9 bases. Germline V CDR1 and CDR2: SGHDT, YYEEEE. The CDR3 has 14 residues.

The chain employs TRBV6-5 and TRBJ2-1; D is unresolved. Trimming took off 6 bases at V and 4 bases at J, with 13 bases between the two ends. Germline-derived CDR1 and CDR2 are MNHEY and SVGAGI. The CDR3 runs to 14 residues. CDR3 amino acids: CASRPLADYNEQFF. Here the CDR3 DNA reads TGTGCCAGCAGACCCTTGGCGGATTACAATGAGCAGTTCTTC.

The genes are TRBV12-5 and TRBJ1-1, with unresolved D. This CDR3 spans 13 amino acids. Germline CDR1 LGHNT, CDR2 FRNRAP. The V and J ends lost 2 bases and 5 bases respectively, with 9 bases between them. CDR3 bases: TGTGCTAGTGGTTTGAATACGGGGACTGAAGCTTTCTTT. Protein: CASGLNTGTEAFF.

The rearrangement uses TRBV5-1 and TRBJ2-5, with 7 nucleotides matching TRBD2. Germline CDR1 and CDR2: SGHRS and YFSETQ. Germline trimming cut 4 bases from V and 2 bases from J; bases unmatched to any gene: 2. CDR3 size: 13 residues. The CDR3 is CASSGGGQETQYF. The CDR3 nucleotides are TGCGCCAGCAGCGGGGGAGGGCAAGAGACCCAGTACTTC.

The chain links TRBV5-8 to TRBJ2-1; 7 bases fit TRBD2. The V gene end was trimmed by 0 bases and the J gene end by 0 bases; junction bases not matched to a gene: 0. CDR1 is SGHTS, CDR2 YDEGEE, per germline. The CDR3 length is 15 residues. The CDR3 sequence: CASSLGTSSYNEQFF. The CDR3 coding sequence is TGTGCCAGCAGCTTGGGGACTAGCTCCTACAATGAGCAGTTCTTC.

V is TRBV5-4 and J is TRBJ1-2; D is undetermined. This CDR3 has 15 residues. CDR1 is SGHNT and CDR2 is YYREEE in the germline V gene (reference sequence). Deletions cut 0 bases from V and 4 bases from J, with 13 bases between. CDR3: CASSLVQLRGYGYTF. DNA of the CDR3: TGTGCCAGCAGCTTGGTTCAGCTTCGGGGCTATGGCTACACCTTC.

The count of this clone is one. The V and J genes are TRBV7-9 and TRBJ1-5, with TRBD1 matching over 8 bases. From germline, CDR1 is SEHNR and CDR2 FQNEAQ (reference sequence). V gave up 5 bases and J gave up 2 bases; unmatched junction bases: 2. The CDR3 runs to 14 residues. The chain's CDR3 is CASSRTGRNQPQHF. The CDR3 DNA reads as TGTGCCAGCAGCCGGACAGGGCGCAATCAGCCCCAGCATTTT.

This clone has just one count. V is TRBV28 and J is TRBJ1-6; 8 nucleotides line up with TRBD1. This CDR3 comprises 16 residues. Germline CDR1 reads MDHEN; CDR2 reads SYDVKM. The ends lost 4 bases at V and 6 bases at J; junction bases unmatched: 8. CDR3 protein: CASSSTTGAGNSPLHF. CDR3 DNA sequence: TGTGCCAGCAGTTCTACGACAGGGGCCGGTAATTCACCCCTCCACTTT.

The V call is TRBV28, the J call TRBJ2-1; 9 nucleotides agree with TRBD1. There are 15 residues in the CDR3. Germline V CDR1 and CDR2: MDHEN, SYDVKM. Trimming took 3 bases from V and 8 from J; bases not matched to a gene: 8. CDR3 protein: CASSLATGGSDEQFF. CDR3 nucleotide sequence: TGTGCCAGCAGTTTGGCCACAGGGGGCTCAGATGAGCAGTTCTTC. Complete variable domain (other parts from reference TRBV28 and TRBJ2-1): DVKVTQSSRYLVKRTGEKVFLECVQDMDHENMFWYRQDPGLGLRLIYFSYDVKMKEKGDIPEGYSVSREKKERFSLILESASTNQTSMYLCASSLATGGSDEQFFGPGTRLTVL.

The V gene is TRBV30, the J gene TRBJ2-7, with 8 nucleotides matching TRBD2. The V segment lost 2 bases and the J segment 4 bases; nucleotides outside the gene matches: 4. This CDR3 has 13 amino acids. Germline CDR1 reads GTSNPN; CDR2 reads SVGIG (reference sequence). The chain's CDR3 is CAWSLQREYEQYF. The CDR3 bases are TGTGCCTGGAGTCTCCAGCGGGAGTACGAGCAGTACTTC.

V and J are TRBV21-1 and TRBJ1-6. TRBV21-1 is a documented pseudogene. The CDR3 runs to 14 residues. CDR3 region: CASSKEGGDSPLHF. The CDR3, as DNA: TGTGCCAGCAGCAAAGAGGGAGGTGATTCACCCCTCCACTTT.

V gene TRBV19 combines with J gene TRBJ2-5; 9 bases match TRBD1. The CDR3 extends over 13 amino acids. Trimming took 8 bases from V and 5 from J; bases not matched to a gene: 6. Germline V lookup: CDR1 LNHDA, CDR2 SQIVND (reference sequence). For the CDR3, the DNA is TGTGCCAGTGGAACAGGGGGCGCGGAGACCCAGTACTTC. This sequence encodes CASGTGGAETQYF.

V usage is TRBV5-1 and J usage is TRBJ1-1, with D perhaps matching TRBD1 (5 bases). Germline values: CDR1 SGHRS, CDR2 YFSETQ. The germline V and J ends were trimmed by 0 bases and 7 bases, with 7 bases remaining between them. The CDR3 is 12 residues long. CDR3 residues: CASSLGQHEAFF. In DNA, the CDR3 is TGCGCCAGCAGCTTGGGACAGCATGAAGCTTTCTTT.

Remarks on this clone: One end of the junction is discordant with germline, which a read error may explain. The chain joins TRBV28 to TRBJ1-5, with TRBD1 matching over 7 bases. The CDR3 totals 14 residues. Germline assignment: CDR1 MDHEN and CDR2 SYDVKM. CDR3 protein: CAGSLGTEYQPQHF. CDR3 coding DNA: TGTGCCGGCAGTTTGGGGACAGAGTATCAGCCCCAGCATTTT.

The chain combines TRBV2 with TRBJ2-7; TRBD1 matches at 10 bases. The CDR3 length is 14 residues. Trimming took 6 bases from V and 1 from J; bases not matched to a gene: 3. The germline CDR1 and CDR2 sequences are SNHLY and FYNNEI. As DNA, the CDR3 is TGTGCCAGCAGGGCGGGACAGGGGTCCTACGAGCAGTACTTC. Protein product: CASRAGQGSYEQYF. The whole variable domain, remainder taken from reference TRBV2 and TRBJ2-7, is EPEVTQTPSHQVTQMGQEVILRCVPISNHLYFYWYRQILGQKVEFLVSFYNNEISEKSEIFDDQFSVERPDGSNFTLKIRSTKLEDSAMYFCASRAGQGSYEQYFGPGTRLTVT.

The CDR3 DNA reads as TGTGCCAGCAGTTACATCGGACAGATCTCTGGAAACACCATATATTTT. Residues: CASSYIGQISGNTIYF. V usage is TRBV6-6 and J usage is TRBJ1-3; D might be TRBD1 (6 bases). V shed 2 bases and J shed 0 bases, with 11 bases lying between them. CDR1 and CDR2 (germline): MNHNY, SVGAGI (reference sequence). The CDR3 extends over 16 amino acids.

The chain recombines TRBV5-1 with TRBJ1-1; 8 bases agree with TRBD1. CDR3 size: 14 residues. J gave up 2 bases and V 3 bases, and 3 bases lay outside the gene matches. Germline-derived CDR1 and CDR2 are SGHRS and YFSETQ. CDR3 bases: TGCGCCAGCAGCTGGACAGGGTCTAACACTGAAGCTTTCTTT. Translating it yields CASSWTGSNTEAFF.

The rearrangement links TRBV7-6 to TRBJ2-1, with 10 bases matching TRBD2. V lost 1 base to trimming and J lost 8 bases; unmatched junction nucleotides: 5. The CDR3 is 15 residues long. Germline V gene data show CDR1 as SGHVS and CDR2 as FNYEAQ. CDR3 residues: CASSLGSGGAYEQFF. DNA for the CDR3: TGTGCCAGCAGCTTAGGGAGCGGGGGGGCCTATGAGCAGTTCTTC.